The 2 T cell receptor beta chains below all came from one sample that was sequenced in a study of shared clonotypes between healthy human individuals. Generated by immunoSEQ multiplex PCR, the TCRdb table keeps only in-frame clones and is missing some. The repertoire has under 1,100,000 clones, about 84% of them found once; the top ten carry around 0.6%. The sample consisted of memory CD4+ T cells from PBMCs. The subset: CD45RA-negative fraction. Receptors originate from a man younger than 35 in good health. Some clones in this sample may be carry-over from other donors' samples.

The chain couples TRBV28 to TRBJ1-4; D is uncertain. CDR1 and CDR2 from the germline V gene are MDHEN and SYDVKM. This CDR3 contains 15 residues. Deletions cut 3 bases from V and 7 bases from J, with 15 bases between. The CDR3 is CASSFPRARAEKLFF. In DNA form, the CDR3 reads TGTGCCAGCAGTTTCCCTAGGGCTAGGGCTGAAAAACTGTTTTTT.

The J gene is TRBJ2-7, the V gene TRBV28, with D unclear. The CDR3 loop spans 14 amino acids. Germline V lookup: CDR1 MDHEN, CDR2 SYDVKM. Trimming took off 4 bases at V and 10 bases at J, with 20 bases between the two ends. CDR3 residues: CASSSPGRLFSQYF. CDR3 bases: TGTGCCAGCAGTTCGCCGGGCCGCCTATTTTCCCAGTACTTC.